The rows below give T cell receptor beta chains drawn from one sample of a study of OX40 agonist ivuxolimab in advanced cancers. Sequencing used immunoSEQ multiplex PCR; TCRdb keeps in-frame clones, though not all of them. The table lists some 15,000 clones, about 81% of them singletons. The sample here was CD4+ or CD8+ T cells sorted from blood, taken in a trial of the OX40 agonist ivuxolimab. Receptors were obtained from an adult with an advanced solid tumor such as melanoma, head and neck, liver or kidney cancer. Each CDR3 is given with its conserved first and last residue. The order of the fields is V gene, clone size, J gene, D gene, CDR3 DNA, CDR3 protein. The D gene is left open where the match is weak. Expanded clones get a size class; other rows say once, few or many, or leave the size out.

>TRBV28|-|TRBJ1-5|-
TGTGCCAGCAGTTCCCCGGGGAATAGCAATCAGCCCCAGCATTTT
CASSSPGNSNQPQHF
>TRBV7-9|-|TRBJ1-1|-
TGTGCCAGCAGCTTAGCGAGGCAGCAGAACACTGAAGCTTTCTTT
CASSLARQQNTEAFF
>TRBV19|once|TRBJ1-1|-
TGTGCCAGTAGTATCTATTTGGAACCGAGTGATGAAGCTTTCTTT
CASSIYLEPSDEAFF
>TRBV4-3|-|TRBJ2-1|TRBD1
TGCGCCAGCAGCCAAGGGAGACAGGGTGGGAATGAGCAGTTCTTC
CASSQGRQGGNEQFF
>TRBV9|-|TRBJ2-7|TRBD2
TGTGCCAGCAGCGTAGGAGGGGGGACTAGCGAGCAGTACTTC
CASSVGGGTSEQYF
>TRBV27|-|TRBJ1-2|TRBD1
TGTGCCAGCAGTTTACGTAGGACAGGGTATGGCTACACCTTC
CASSLRRTGYGYTF
>TRBV29-1|-|TRBJ2-1|-
TGCAGCGCTAAACTCTCCAATGAGCAGTTCTTC
CSAKLSNEQFF
>TRBV9|-|TRBJ2-1|TRBD2
TGTGCCAGCAGCCCCAGTAGCGGGAGACACTACAATGAGCAGTTCTTC
CASSPSSGRHYNEQFF
>TRBV2|-|TRBJ2-1|-
TGTGCCAGCAGTGAATCTGGGCGGCAGGGGCCCAACAATGAGCAGTTCTTC
CASSESGRQGPNNEQFF
>TRBV28|-|TRBJ2-1|-
TGTGCCAGCTCCCTGACAGGTTTTGGGGAAGGGCAGTTCTTC
CASSLTGFGEGQFF
>TRBV11-2|few|TRBJ2-1|-
TGTGCCAGCAGCTTAGAAGGCGGCTCCTACAATGAGCAGTTCTTC
CASSLEGGSYNEQFF
>TRBV7-2|-|TRBJ2-1|-
TGTGCCAGCAGCTTAACAGAAAGCTCCTACAATGAGCAGTTCTTC
CASSLTESSYNEQFF
>TRBV7-9|-|TRBJ1-5|-
TGTGCCAGCAGCCCTGGTTCATCGAGCGTTCAGCCCCAGCATTTT
CASSPGSSSVQPQHF
>TRBV7-2|-|TRBJ1-4|-
TGTGCCAGCAGCTTCCTCCGGGGGAAGACTGAAAAACTGTTTTTT
CASSFLRGKTEKLFF
>TRBV11-1|-|TRBJ2-1|-
TGTGCCAGCAGCCCAAACGGGAACCACAATGAGCAGTTCTTC
CASSPNGNHNEQFF
>TRBV14|-|TRBJ2-1|-
TGTGCCAGCAGCCTCCTTGCGGGCAGATACAATGAGCAGTTCTTC
CASSLLAGRYNEQFF
>TRBV19|-|TRBJ2-1|-
TGTGCCAGTAGTATTAATGGCGGGAATGAGCAGTTCTTC
CASSINGGNEQFF
>TRBV5-7|-|TRBJ2-7|TRBD1
TGTGCCAGCAGCTTTTCGACAGGGGACTACGAGCAGTACTTC
CASSFSTGDYEQYF
>TRBV29-1|-|TRBJ2-3|-
TGCAGCGTTGAAGGGAGGGTGGAAAGGGGGATCGCAGATACGCAGTATTTT
CSVEGRVERGIADTQYF
>TRBV11-2|-|TRBJ1-4|TRBD1
TGTGCCAGCAGCCCCCGGACAGGGGGCGCGTCAAATGAAAAACTGTTTTTT
CASSPRTGGASNEKLFF
>TRBV28|-|TRBJ2-7|-
TGTGCCAGCAGTTTAAACCAGAACCGATACGAGCAGTACTTC
CASSLNQNRYEQYF
>TRBV6-4|-|TRBJ2-6|-
TGTGCCAGCAGTGACTCGGGGGCTGGGGCCAACGTCCTGACTTTC
CASSDSGAGANVLTF
>TRBV25-1|-|TRBJ2-7|TRBD2
TGTGCCAGCAGCACCCCTGGGAGCGGGAGGGGTTACGAGCAGTACTTC
CASSTPGSGRGYEQYF
>TRBV2|-|TRBJ2-3|TRBD2
TGTGCCAGCACGGGGGGACTGAATACGCAGTATTTT
CASTGGLNTQYF
>TRBV9|-|TRBJ1-1|TRBD1
TGTGCCAGCAGCGGGACTGTAGGACAGGGCGGCACTGAAGCTTTCTTT
CASSGTVGQGGTEAFF
>TRBV4-1|-|TRBJ2-7|TRBD1
TGCGCCAGCAGCCCCGGGACAGGATTCTACGAGCAGTACTTC
CASSPGTGFYEQYF
>TRBV4-3|few|TRBJ2-1|-
TGCGCCAGCAGCCAGTCATTTGGAAATGAGCAGTTCTTC
CASSQSFGNEQFF
>TRBV14|once|TRBJ2-1|TRBD2
TGTGCCAGCAGCCAAGTCGGGGGGGGTGAGCAGTTCTTC
CASSQVGGGEQFF
>TRBV15|-|TRBJ2-1|TRBD1
TGTGCCACCAGCAGAGATACCGGGACAGGGCCGTACAATGAGCAGTTCTTC
CATSRDTGTGPYNEQFF
>TRBV6-5|-|TRBJ2-1|-
TGTGCCAGCAGTTACGTGGCGGTGAGTCACTACAATGAGCAGTTCTTC
CASSYVAVSHYNEQFF
>TRBV19|-|TRBJ1-6|-
TGTGCCAGTCGACAGTATAATTCACCCCTCCACTTT
CASRQYNSPLHF
>TRBV6-5|-|TRBJ2-7|-
TGTGCCAGCAGTTACGAACTAGCCGGCTACGAGCAGTACTTC
CASSYELAGYEQYF
>TRBV19|few|TRBJ2-3|-
TGTGCCAGTAGTATCTGGGCGGGAAGTACAGATACGCAGTATTTT
CASSIWAGSTDTQYF
>TRBV11-1|-|TRBJ2-7|-
TGTGCCAGCAGCTTAGAGGCCGGGGGGCTTTACGAGCAGTACTTC
CASSLEAGGLYEQYF
>TRBV9|-|TRBJ2-3|TRBD2
TGTGCCAGCACGGAAGCGGGGGCCATCACAGATACGCAGTATTTT
CASTEAGAITDTQYF
>TRBV7-9|few|TRBJ2-2|-
TGTGCCAGCAGCCCTACCGGGGGAAACACCGGGGAGCTGTTTTTT
CASSPTGGNTGELFF
>TRBV7-2|-|TRBJ2-7|TRBD2
TGTGCCAGCAGCCTATACTGGGGCGGGGGCTCCTACGAGCAGTACTTC
CASSLYWGGGSYEQYF
>TRBV29-1|-|TRBJ2-3|TRBD1
TGCGGCTTTACAGGGGCGGATGGAGATACGCAGTATTTT
CGFTGADGDTQYF
>TRBV5-1|-|TRBJ1-6|-
TGCGCCAGCAGCCTGGACAGTCTCTCCTATAATTCACCCCTCCACTTT
CASSLDSLSYNSPLHF
>TRBV7-2|-|TRBJ2-7|-
TGTGCCAGCAGCCCCAGGGTCTTTTACGAGCAGTACTTC
CASSPRVFYEQYF